The clone carrying this T cell receptor (beta chain) was found many times. TCRdb passed the RT-PCR reads through MiXCR, listing each CDR3 protein once. The data hold about 680,000 distinct CDR3 sequences, with 14% observed a single time. The CDR3 loop spans 15 amino acids. CDR1 is SGHTA, CDR2 FQGNSA, per germline. Trimming removed 3 bases at V and 1 base at J, with 9 bases between. The sequence was collected from a female donor in good health, serving as a healthy control. The chain couples TRBV7-2 to TRBJ2-2; D gene ambiguous. Sequencing was performed on memory CD4+ T cells from blood. The CDR3 region is CASSFGPLNTGELFF. The CDR3 nucleotides read TGTGCCAGCAGCTTCGGCCCACTGAACACCGGGGAGCTGTTTTTT.